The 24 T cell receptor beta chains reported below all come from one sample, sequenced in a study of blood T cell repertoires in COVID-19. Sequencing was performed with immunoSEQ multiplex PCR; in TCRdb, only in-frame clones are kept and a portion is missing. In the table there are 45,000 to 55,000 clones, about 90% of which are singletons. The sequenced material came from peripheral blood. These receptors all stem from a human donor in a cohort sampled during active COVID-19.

The CDR3 loop is CASSGGSDEQYF. The CDR3 DNA reads TGCGCCAGCAGCGGGGGCTCGGACGAGCAGTACTTC. The V and J genes are TRBV5-1 and TRBJ2-7, with D tentatively TRBD1 (6 bases). The CDR3 contains 12 residues. The germline V gene has CDR1 SGHRS and CDR2 YFSETQ. With 4 bases removed from V and 5 bases from J, the gap between germline ends came to 10 bases.

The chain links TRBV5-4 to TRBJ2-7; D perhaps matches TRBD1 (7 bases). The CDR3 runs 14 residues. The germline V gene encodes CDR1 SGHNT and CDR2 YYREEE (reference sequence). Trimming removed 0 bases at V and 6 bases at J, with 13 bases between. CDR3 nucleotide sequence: TGTGCCAGCAGCTTGGAGGCAGGGGGGCGCGAGCAGTACTTC. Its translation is CASSLEAGGREQYF.

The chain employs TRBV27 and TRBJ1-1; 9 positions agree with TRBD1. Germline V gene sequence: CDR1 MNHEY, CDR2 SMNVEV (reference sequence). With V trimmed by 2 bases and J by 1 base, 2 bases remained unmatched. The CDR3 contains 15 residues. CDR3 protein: CASSLMGQGNTEAFF. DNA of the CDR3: TGTGCCAGCAGTTTAATGGGACAGGGGAACACTGAAGCTTTCTTT.

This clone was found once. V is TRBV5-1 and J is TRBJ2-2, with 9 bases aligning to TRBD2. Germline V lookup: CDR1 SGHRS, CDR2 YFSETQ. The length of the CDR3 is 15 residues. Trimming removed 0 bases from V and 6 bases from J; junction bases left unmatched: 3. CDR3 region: CASSLDGGRAGELFF. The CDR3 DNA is TGCGCCAGCAGCTTGGATGGCGGGAGGGCCGGGGAGCTGTTTTTT.

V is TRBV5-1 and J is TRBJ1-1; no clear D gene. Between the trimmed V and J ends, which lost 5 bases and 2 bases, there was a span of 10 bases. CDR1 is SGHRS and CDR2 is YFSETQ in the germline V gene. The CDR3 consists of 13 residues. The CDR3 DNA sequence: TGCGCCAGCAGATTAGGAGAAAACACTGAAGCTTTCTTT. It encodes CASRLGENTEAFF.

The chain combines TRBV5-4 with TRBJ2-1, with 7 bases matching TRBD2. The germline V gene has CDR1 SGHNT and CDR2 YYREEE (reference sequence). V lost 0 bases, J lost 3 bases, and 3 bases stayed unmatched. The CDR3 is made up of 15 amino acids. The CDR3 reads CASSLELASYNEQFF. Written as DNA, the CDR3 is TGTGCCAGCAGCTTGGAACTAGCGAGCTACAATGAGCAGTTCTTC.

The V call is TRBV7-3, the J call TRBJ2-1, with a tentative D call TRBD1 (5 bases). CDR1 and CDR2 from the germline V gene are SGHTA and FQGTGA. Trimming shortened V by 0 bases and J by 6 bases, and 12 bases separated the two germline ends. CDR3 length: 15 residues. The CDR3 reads CASSLTPKDSNEQFF. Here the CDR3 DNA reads TGTGCCAGCAGCTTAACCCCTAAAGACAGCAATGAGCAGTTCTTC.

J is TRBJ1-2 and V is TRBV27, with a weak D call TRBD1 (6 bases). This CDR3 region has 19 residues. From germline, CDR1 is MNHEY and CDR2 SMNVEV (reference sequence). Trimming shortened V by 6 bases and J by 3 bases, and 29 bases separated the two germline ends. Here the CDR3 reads CASSPDRRAGGGWHYGYTF. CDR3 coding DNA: TGTGCCAGCAGCCCAGACCGCCGAGCGGGCGGGGGCTGGCACTATGGCTACACCTTC.

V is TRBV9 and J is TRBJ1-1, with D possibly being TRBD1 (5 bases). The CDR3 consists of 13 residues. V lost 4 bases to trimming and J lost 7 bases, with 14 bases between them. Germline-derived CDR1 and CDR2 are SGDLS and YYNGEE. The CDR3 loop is CASSSREGYEAFF. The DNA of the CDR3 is TGTGCCAGCAGCTCCAGGGAGGGTTATGAAGCTTTCTTT.

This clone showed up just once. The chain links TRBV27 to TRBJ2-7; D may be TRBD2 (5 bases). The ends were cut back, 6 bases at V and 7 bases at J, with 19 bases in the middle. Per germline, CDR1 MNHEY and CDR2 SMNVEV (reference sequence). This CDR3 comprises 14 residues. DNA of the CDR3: TGTGCCAGCAGAATGGATGGCATACCGGGGGAGCAGTACTTC. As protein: CASRMDGIPGEQYF.

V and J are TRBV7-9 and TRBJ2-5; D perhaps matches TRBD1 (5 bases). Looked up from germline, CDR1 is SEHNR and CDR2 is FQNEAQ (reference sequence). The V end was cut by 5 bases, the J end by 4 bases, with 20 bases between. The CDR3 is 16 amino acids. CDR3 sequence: CASSLSGRVLVETQYF. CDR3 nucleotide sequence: TGTGCCAGCAGCCTAAGTGGCAGGGTTTTGGTAGAGACCCAGTACTTC.

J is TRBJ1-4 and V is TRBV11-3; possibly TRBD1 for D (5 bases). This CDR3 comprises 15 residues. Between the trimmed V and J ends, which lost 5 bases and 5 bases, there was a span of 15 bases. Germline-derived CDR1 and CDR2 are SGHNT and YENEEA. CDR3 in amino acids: CASSLTAGQNEKLFF. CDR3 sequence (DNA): TGTGCCAGCAGCCTAACGGCAGGACAAAATGAAAAACTGTTTTTT.

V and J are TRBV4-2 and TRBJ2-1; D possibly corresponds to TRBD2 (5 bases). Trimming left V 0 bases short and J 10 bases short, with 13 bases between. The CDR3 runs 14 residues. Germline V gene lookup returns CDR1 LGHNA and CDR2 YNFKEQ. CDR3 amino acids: CASSQDPQRGEQFF. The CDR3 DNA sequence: TGTGCCAGCAGCCAAGATCCCCAACGGGGAGAGCAGTTCTTC.

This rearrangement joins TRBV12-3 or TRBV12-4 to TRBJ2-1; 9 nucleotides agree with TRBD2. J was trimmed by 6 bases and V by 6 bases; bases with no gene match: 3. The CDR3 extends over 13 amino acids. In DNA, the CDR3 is TGTGCCAGCAGGCGGGGGGGTGGCAATGAGCAGTTCTTC. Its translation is CASRRGGGNEQFF.

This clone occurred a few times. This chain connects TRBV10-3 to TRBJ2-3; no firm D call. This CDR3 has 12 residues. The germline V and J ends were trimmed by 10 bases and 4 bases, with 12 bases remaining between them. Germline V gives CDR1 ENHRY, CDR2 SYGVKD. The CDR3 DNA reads TGTGCCACCAGCGCGGATGCAGATACGCAGTATTTT. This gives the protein CATSADADTQYF.

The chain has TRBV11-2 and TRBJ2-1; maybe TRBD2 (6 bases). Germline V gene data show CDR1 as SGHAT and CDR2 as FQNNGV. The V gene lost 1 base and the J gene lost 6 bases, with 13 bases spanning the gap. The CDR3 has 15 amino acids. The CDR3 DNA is TGTGCCAGCAGCTTAGTCCGAGGGCGGGGCAATGAGCAGTTCTTC. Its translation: CASSLVRGRGNEQFF.

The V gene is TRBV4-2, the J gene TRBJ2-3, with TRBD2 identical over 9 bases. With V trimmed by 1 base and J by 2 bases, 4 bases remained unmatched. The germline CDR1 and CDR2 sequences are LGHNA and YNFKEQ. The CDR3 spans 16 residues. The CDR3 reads CASSQVAGDVTDTQYF. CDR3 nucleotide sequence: TGTGCCAGCAGCCAAGTAGCGGGAGACGTCACAGATACGCAGTATTTT.

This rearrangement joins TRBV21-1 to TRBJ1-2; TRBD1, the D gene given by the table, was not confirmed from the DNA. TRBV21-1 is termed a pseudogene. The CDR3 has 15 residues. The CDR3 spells CASSKVPRNRYGYTF. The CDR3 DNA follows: TGTGCCAGCAGCAAAGTCCCCAGGAACCGATATGGCTACACCTTC.

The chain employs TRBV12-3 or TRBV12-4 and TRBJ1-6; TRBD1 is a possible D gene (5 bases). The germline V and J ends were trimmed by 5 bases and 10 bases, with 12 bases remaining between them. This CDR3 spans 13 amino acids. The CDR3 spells CASSGRVWSPLHF. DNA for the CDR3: TGTGCCAGCAGTGGCAGGGTTTGGTCACCCCTCCACTTT.

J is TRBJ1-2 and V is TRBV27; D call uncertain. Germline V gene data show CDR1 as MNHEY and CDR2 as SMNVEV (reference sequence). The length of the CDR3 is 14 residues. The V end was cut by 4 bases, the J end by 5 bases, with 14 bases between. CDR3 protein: CASSSPGGLYGYTF. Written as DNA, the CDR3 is TGTGCCAGCAGTTCCCCAGGAGGACTATATGGCTACACCTTC.

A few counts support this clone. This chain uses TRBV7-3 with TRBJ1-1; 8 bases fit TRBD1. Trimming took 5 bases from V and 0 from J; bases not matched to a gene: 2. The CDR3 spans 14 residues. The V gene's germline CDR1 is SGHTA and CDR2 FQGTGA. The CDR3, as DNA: TGTGCCAGCAGCCCACAGGGGGTGAACACTGAAGCTTTCTTT. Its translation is CASSPQGVNTEAFF.

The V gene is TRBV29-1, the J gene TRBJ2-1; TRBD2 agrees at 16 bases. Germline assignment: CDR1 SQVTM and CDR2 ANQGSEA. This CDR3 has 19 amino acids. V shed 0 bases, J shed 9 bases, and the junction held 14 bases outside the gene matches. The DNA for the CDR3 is TGCAGCGTTGAAGATCGGGGGACTAGCGGGAGGGCCGCGGCTATTGAGCAGTTCTTC. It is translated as CSVEDRGTSGRAAAIEQFF.

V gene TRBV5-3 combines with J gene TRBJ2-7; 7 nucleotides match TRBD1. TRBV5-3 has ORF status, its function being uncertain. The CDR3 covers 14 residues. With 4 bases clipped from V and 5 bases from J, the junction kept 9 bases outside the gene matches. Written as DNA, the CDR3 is TGTGCCAGAAGCATCCCGACAGGGCTCCACGAGCAGTACTTC. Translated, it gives CARSIPTGLHEQYF.

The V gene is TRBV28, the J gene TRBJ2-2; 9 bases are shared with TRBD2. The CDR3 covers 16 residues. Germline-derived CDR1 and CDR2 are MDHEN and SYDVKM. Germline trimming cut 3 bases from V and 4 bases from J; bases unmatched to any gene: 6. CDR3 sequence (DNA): TGTGCCAGCAGTTTTAGCGGGAGTCTTGTCACCGGGGAGCTGTTTTTT. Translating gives CASSFSGSLVTGELFF. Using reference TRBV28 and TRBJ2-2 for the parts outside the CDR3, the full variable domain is DVKVTQSSRYLVKRTGEKVFLECVQDMDHENMFWYRQDPGLGLRLIYFSYDVKMKEKGDIPEGYSVSREKKERFSLILESASTNQTSMYLCASSFSGSLVTGELFFGEGSRLTVL.